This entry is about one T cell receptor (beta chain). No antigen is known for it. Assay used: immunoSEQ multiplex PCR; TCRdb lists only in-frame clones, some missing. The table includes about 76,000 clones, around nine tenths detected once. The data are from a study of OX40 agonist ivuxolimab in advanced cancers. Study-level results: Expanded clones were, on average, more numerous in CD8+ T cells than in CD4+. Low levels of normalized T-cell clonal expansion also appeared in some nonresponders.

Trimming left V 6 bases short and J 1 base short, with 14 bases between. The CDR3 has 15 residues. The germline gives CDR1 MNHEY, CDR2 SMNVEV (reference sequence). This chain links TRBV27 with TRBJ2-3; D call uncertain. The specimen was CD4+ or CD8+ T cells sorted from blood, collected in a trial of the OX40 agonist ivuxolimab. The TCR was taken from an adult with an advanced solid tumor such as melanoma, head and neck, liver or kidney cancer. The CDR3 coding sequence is TGTGCCAGCAGCCGTACTGGGGAAGGCACAGATACGCAGTATTTT. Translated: CASSRTGEGTDTQYF.